Listed here are 27 T cell receptor beta chains from one sample, sequenced in a study of post-analysis software for immune sequencing data. Study-wide results and caveats: Included in a set of about 5 TRBV segments more frequent in patients than controls were TRBV5-6, TRBV5-1 and TRBV20-1.

Built from TCR beta cDNA, the libraries had unique molecular identifiers in them. TCRdb fed the PCR reads into MiXCR, producing one record per CDR3 protein. Of fewer than 550,000 distinct CDR3 sequences in the sample, under 40% were seen once. For these receptors, no antigen is known. Sequencing used blood. These receptors originate from a girl aged 2-17 years with multiple sclerosis.

The rearrangement links TRBV6-2 or TRBV6-3 to TRBJ1-5, with 7 bases fitting TRBD1. In germline, CDR1 is MNHEY, CDR2 SVGEGT. CDR3 size: 14 residues. The V gene end was trimmed by 6 bases and the J gene end by 7 bases; junction bases not matched to a gene: 9. The DNA for the CDR3 is TGTGCCAGCAGAGGGGGAGGGGGCGCACAGCCCCAGCATTTT. This encodes CASRGGGGAQPQHF.

This clonotype was observed a handful of times. The genes are TRBV7-8 and TRBJ2-5; D uncertain. V dropped 1 base and J dropped 5 bases, with 20 bases sitting between them. CDR3 length: 17 residues. Looked up from germline, CDR1 is SGHVS and CDR2 is FQNEAQ. In DNA, the CDR3 is TGTGCCAGCAGCTTAGGATCCGATAGCTCCCTGAGGGAGACCCAGTACTTC. This gives the protein CASSLGSDSSLRETQYF.

J is TRBJ2-7 and V is TRBV20-1; D not certain. Between the trimmed V and J ends, which lost 0 bases and 2 bases, there was a span of 11 bases. This CDR3 has 14 residues. Germline V gene lookup returns CDR1 DFQATT and CDR2 SNEGSKA (reference sequence). The CDR3 is CSARDNTATYEQYF. In DNA form, the CDR3 reads TGCAGTGCTAGAGATAATACGGCCACCTACGAGCAGTACTTC.

This clonotype was observed a few times. CDR3 amino acids: CASSVDGEFYEQYF. The CDR3 DNA is TGTGCCAGCAGCGTAGATGGGGAATTCTACGAGCAGTACTTC. V is TRBV9 and J is TRBJ2-7; D is ambiguous. This CDR3 is built from 14 residues. Looked up from germline, CDR1 is SGDLS and CDR2 is YYNGEE. V lost 0 bases to trimming and J lost 3 bases, with 10 bases between them.

The chain has TRBV29-1 and TRBJ1-4; D remains unclear. The germline V and J ends were trimmed by 3 bases and 12 bases, with 14 bases remaining between them. CDR1 and CDR2 (germline): SQVTM, ANQGSEA. The CDR3 is made up of 12 amino acids. CDR3 nucleotides: TGCAGCGTTGACCACGCTAGCGGGCAACTGTTTTTT. Protein product: CSVDHASGQLFF.

Note on this clonotype: Possible read error: a much larger clone is one base away. The gene calls are TRBV29-1 and TRBJ1-2; possible D gene TRBD1, 5 bases. The CDR3 has 10 amino acids. The ends were cut back, 5 bases at V and 7 bases at J, with 8 bases in the middle. Looked up from germline, CDR1 is SQVTM and CDR2 is ANQGSEA. The CDR3 region is CSVNQGGYTF. DNA for the CDR3: TGCAGCGTTAACCAGGGTGGCTACACCTTC.

The genes are TRBV15 and TRBJ2-1, with 9 bases lining up with TRBD2. The germline V gene has CDR1 LNHNV and CDR2 YYDKDF (reference sequence). J was trimmed by 12 bases and V by 4 bases; bases with no gene match: 7. The CDR3 extends over 13 amino acids. The chain's CDR3 is CATSIIAGEGQFF. The CDR3 DNA follows: TGTGCCACCAGCATAATAGCGGGAGAAGGGCAGTTCTTC. The full variable domain, its missing parts supplied by reference TRBV15 and TRBJ2-1, is DAMVIQNPRYQVTQFGKPVTLSCSQTLNHNVMYWYQQKSSQAPKLLFHYYDKDFNNEADTPDNFQSRRPNTSFCFLDIRSPGLGDTAMYLCATSIIAGEGQFFGPGTRLTVL.

This clonotype was observed a handful of times. The chain carries TRBV6-5 and TRBJ2-5; possibly TRBD2 for D (5 bases). The ends were cut back, 6 bases at V and 3 bases at J, with 14 bases in the middle. Per the germline V gene, CDR1 is MNHEY and CDR2 is SVGAGI. The CDR3 length is 14 residues. DNA for the CDR3: TGTGCCAGCAGCCCCGGACTCAAAAAAGAGACCCAGTACTTC. Protein product: CASSPGLKKETQYF.

The J gene is TRBJ2-7, the V gene TRBV5-1; TRBD1 matches 10 bases. Unmatched junction bases numbered 10, after V lost 4 bases and J lost 0 bases. CDR1 and CDR2 (germline): SGHRS, YFSETQ. CDR3 length: 17 amino acids. The CDR3 loop is CASSPRTGQGDSYEQYF. CDR3 in DNA: TGCGCCAGCAGCCCCCGGACCGGACAGGGGGACTCCTACGAGCAGTACTTC.

This clonotype was counted a few times. This rearrangement joins TRBV9 to TRBJ2-1; a weak D match, TRBD2 (5 bases). The CDR3 is made up of 15 amino acids. CDR1 and CDR2 (germline): SGDLS, YYNGEE. V was clipped by 4 bases and J by 5 bases, with 16 bases between them. The CDR3: CASSHRDFSDNEQFF. CDR3 bases: TGTGCCAGCAGCCACCGGGATTTTAGTGACAATGAGCAGTTCTTC.

The genes are TRBV7-2 and TRBJ2-7, with 9 positions matching TRBD2. The CDR3 is 15 residues long. Germline CDR1 SGHTA, CDR2 FQGNSA. V shed 0 bases and J 4 bases; nucleotides not matched to a gene: 4. The CDR3 reads CASSLAWLAGYEQYF. CDR3 DNA: TGTGCCAGCAGCTTAGCGTGGCTAGCGGGGTACGAGCAGTACTTC.

The chain combines TRBV12-3 or TRBV12-4 with TRBJ1-1; TRBD1 might be the D (6 bases). The germline V and J ends were trimmed by 5 bases and 0 bases, with 22 bases remaining between them. The CDR3 spans 18 residues. CDR3 bases: TGTGCCAGCAGTGCGAATGGCTGGGACAAAGATTTGAACACTGAAGCTTTCTTT. Protein: CASSANGWDKDLNTEAFF.

This clonotype was observed a few times. V is TRBV4-1 and J is TRBJ1-2, with D perhaps matching TRBD1 (5 bases). In germline, CDR1 is MGHRA, CDR2 YSYEKL. Trimming took 2 bases from V and 4 from J, leaving 11 bases between them. CDR3 length: 14 residues. The CDR3 loop is CASSQSPGTYGYTF. The CDR3 bases are TGCGCCAGCAGCCAAAGCCCAGGGACCTATGGCTACACCTTC.

The chain employs TRBV4-2 and TRBJ1-5; 8 bases are shared with TRBD1. Germline CDR1 and CDR2: LGHNA and YNFKEQ. The CDR3 runs 16 residues. The junction had 5 bases not matched to a gene; V was cut back by 4 bases and J by 0 bases. The CDR3 DNA sequence: TGTGCCAGCAGCCTCGGGACAGGCAATAGCAATCAGCCCCAGCATTTT. It translates to CASSLGTGNSNQPQHF.

The chain combines TRBV20-1 with TRBJ2-7, with D perhaps matching TRBD2 (5 bases). Germline V gene data show CDR1 as DFQATT and CDR2 as SNEGSKA (reference sequence). The CDR3 sequence is 14 residues long. The V and J ends lost 2 bases and 2 bases respectively, with 13 bases between them. DNA of the CDR3: TGCAGTGCTAGAAACCCCGGGCGGGCCTACGAGCAGTACTTC. It encodes CSARNPGRAYEQYF.

This clonotype was observed a handful of times. The chain joins TRBV9 to TRBJ1-2, with TRBD1 as a possible D gene (6 bases). CDR1 and CDR2 from the germline V gene are SGDLS and YYNGEE. Trimming removed 0 bases from V and 8 bases from J, with 14 bases in between. The CDR3 spans 14 residues. CDR3 coding DNA: TGTGCCAGCAGCGTAGGGTTGAGGGGGAGCGGCTACACCTTC. As protein: CASSVGLRGSGYTF.

This rearrangement joins TRBV29-1 to TRBJ1-3; TRBD1 aligns across 8 bases. J gave up 0 bases and V 4 bases, and 2 bases lay outside the gene matches. The CDR3 sequence is 14 residues long. Germline V lookup: CDR1 SQVTM, CDR2 ANQGSEA. The CDR3 DNA reads as TGCAGCGTTGCAGGGGGCAGCTCTGGAAACACCATATATTTT. Translation: CSVAGGSSGNTIYF. Looking up the rest from reference TRBV29-1 and TRBJ1-3 gives the full variable domain: SAVISQKPSRDICQRGTSLTIQCQVDSQVTMMFWYRQQPGQSLTLIATANQGSEATYESGFVIDKFPISRPNLTFSTLTVSNMSPEDSSIYLCSVAGGSSGNTIYFGEGSWLTVV.

This chain links TRBV12-3 or TRBV12-4 with TRBJ1-1; D is ambiguous. The CDR3 covers 14 residues. The V end lost 0 bases, the J end lost 1 base, and 6 bases lay between the germline ends. The CDR3: CASSLAHKNTEAFF. The CDR3, as DNA: TGTGCCAGCAGTTTAGCTCACAAGAACACTGAAGCTTTCTTT.

V and J are TRBV6-1 and TRBJ1-1; D is undetermined. The ends were cut back, 6 bases at V and 3 bases at J, with 5 bases in the middle. This CDR3 region has 11 residues. Germline V gene data show CDR1 as MNHNS and CDR2 as SASEGT. The CDR3 bases are TGTGCCAGCAGGGACTACACTGAAGCTTTCTTT. It is translated as CASRDYTEAFF.

The sample holds a few counts of this clonotype. The J gene is TRBJ2-1, the V gene TRBV12-3 or TRBV12-4, with D perhaps matching TRBD1 (5 bases). Trimming took off 6 bases at V and 4 bases at J, with 19 bases between the two ends. The CDR3 sequence is 16 residues long. CDR3 coding DNA: TGTGCCAGCAGCCAAGCTCAGGGTCAAGGGTACAATGAGCAGTTCTTC. Its translation is CASSQAQGQGYNEQFF.

In its sample, this clonotype was seen a few times. This chain joins TRBV20-1 and TRBJ1-1, with D possibly matching TRBD1 (5 bases). Germline CDR1 is DFQATT and CDR2 is SNEGSKA (reference sequence). The V end lost 5 bases, the J end lost 11 bases, and 21 bases lay between the germline ends. This CDR3 has 13 residues. Here the CDR3 reads CSASSKRGNEAFF. DNA of the CDR3: TGCAGTGCTTCCTCGAAACGGGGGAATGAGGCTTTCTTT.

This chain connects TRBV5-6 to TRBJ2-5; D not certain. The DNA end is a closer match to TRBJ2-7, so the J assignment may be wrong. CDR1 is SGHDT and CDR2 is YYEEEE in the germline V gene. CDR3 length: 13 residues. The DNA of the CDR3 is TGTGCCAGCAGCTTGGATGGGGTCCACGAGCAGTACTTC. It encodes CASSLDGVHEQYF.

The chain uses TRBV3-1 and TRBJ2-1; D is possibly TRBD2 (5 bases). CDR3 size: 16 residues. Trimming stripped 1 base from V and 7 bases from J, with 17 bases between. Per the germline V gene, CDR1 is LGHDT and CDR2 is YNNKEL (reference sequence). The CDR3 nucleotides are TGTGCCAGCAGCCAAGTGAGCTTAGCGAGAGGGAATGAGCAGTTCTTC. Protein product: CASSQVSLARGNEQFF.

The chain uses TRBV29-1 and TRBJ2-3; D might be TRBD2 (7 bases). Germline CDR1 and CDR2: SQVTM and ANQGSEA. This CDR3 has 17 amino acids. V shed 0 bases and J shed 0 bases, with 16 bases lying between them. The CDR3 DNA reads TGCAGCGTTGAAGATCTTCAGGAGGGGGGGAGCACAGATACGCAGTATTTT. Its translation: CSVEDLQEGGSTDTQYF.

In its sample, this clonotype was seen many times. The rearrangement uses TRBV6-6 and TRBJ2-1; 9 bases map to TRBD2. Per the germline V gene, CDR1 is MNHNY and CDR2 is SVGAGI (reference sequence). The CDR3 spans 14 residues. The J segment lost 4 bases and the V segment lost 3 bases, leaving 1 base of the junction unmatched. The CDR3 DNA reads as TGTGCCAGCAGTTATACTAGCGGGTACAATGAGCAGTTCTTC. Its protein product is CASSYTSGYNEQFF.

The chain couples TRBV20-1 to TRBJ2-1; possibly TRBD1 or TRBD2 for D (5 bases each). With 4 bases removed from V and 0 bases from J, the gap between germline ends came to 16 bases. Germline V gene lookup returns CDR1 DFQATT and CDR2 SNEGSKA (reference sequence). This CDR3 has 16 residues. The chain's CDR3 is CSATDTGSSSYNEQFF. For the CDR3, the DNA is TGCAGTGCTACGGACACGGGATCCAGCTCCTACAATGAGCAGTTCTTC.

This clonotype has more than one count but fewer than ten. The chain carries TRBV28 and TRBJ2-2; unclear D gene. V was clipped by 1 base and J by 0 bases, with 9 bases between them. The germline gives CDR1 MDHEN, CDR2 SYDVKM. The CDR3 spans 16 residues. CDR3 in DNA: TGTGCCAGCAGTTTATCATGGCAGACGAACACCGGGGAGCTGTTTTTT. It translates to CASSLSWQTNTGELFF.